These 30 T cell receptor beta chains share one sample of origin, sequenced in a study of Ad26.COV2.S vaccination and SARS-CoV-2 variants. Sequenced by immunoSEQ multiplex PCR; TCRdb stores in-frame clones only, minus some. The sample has about 410,000 clones, about nine tenths seen once. Treatment meaning: approximately 18 received Ad26.COV2.S at low or high dose, single or two shots; 5 received placebo; per-sample allocation not given. At day 63 after the first vaccine or placebo injection, samples were drawn. This material consisted of peripheral blood, taken in a trial of Ad26.COV2.S vaccine versus placebo. These receptors were obtained from a person between 18 and 59 years old who received the Ad26.COV2.S COVID-19 vaccine or a placebo.

The rearrangement joins TRBV7-9 to TRBJ2-2; 7 nucleotides line up with TRBD1. With 1 base clipped from V and 3 bases from J, the junction kept 2 bases outside the gene matches. The CDR3 runs 15 residues. Germline values: CDR1 SEHNR, CDR2 FQNEAQ (reference sequence). The CDR3 sequence: CASSLGGGDTGELFF. As DNA, the CDR3 is TGTGCCAGCAGCTTAGGAGGGGGCGACACCGGGGAGCTGTTTTTT.

The chain links TRBV11-3 to TRBJ1-1; no clear D. CDR1 and CDR2 (germline): SGHNT, YENEEA. This CDR3 has 14 amino acids. The ends were cut back, 4 bases at V and 1 base at J, with 10 bases in the middle. This CDR3 reads CASSSRTENTEAFF. Written as DNA, the CDR3 is TGTGCCAGCAGCTCCCGGACGGAGAACACTGAAGCTTTCTTT.

J is TRBJ2-5 and V is TRBV30, with TRBD2 as a possible D gene (5 bases). Trimming stripped 2 bases from V and 7 bases from J, with 17 bases between. Germline CDR1 and CDR2: GTSNPN and SVGIG (reference sequence). The CDR3 has 14 residues. This chain's CDR3 is CAWSLSGSFGTQYF. In DNA form, the CDR3 reads TGTGCCTGGAGTCTCTCGGGGTCTTTTGGGACCCAGTACTTC.

The J gene is TRBJ1-1, the V gene TRBV6-1, with TRBD1 as a possible D gene (6 bases). V was pared by 2 bases and J by 4 bases, with 14 bases between. The germline V gene encodes CDR1 MNHNS and CDR2 SASEGT. The CDR3 is 15 amino acids. In DNA form, the CDR3 reads TGTGCCAGCAGTGAAAGGTACTCGGACAGCACTGAAGCTTTCTTT. It yields the protein CASSERYSDSTEAFF.

The genes are TRBV29-1 and TRBJ2-7; 8 bases align to TRBD1. The CDR3 contains 15 residues. V gave up 1 base and J gave up 2 bases; unmatched junction bases: 7. Germline V gene data show CDR1 as SQVTM and CDR2 as ANQGSEA. As DNA, the CDR3 is TGCAGCGTTGAAGCCTCCTCGGGACAGGCCTACGAGCAGTACTTC. It specifies CSVEASSGQAYEQYF.

Turning to this clone: Other DNA sequences in this sample translate to the same CDR3. This chain connects TRBV11-2 to TRBJ1-5; possibly TRBD1 for D (5 bases). V lost 2 bases and J lost 0, with 8 bases in between. There are 15 residues in the CDR3. Germline values: CDR1 SGHAT, CDR2 FQNNGV. The CDR3 DNA follows: TGTGCCAGCAGCTTAACAGGAGATAGCAATCAGCCCCAGCATTTT. It specifies CASSLTGDSNQPQHF.

The rearrangement links TRBV4-3 to TRBJ2-7, with 8 bases identical to TRBD1. The CDR3 spans 14 residues. The V segment lost 3 bases and the J segment 6 bases; nucleotides outside the gene matches: 7. CDR1 and CDR2 from the germline V gene are LGHNA and YSLEER. The CDR3 DNA reads as TGCGCCAGCAGCCAGCAACAGGGGGGATTCGAGCAGTACTTC. It is translated as CASSQQQGGFEQYF.

The chain recombines TRBV7-8 with TRBJ2-7; 8 bases agree with TRBD1. From germline, CDR1 is SGHVS and CDR2 FQNEAQ. V lost 4 bases and J lost 2; bases outside the gene matches: 4. This CDR3 has 14 amino acids. The CDR3 region is CASSSGTGPYEQYF. The DNA of the CDR3 is TGTGCCAGCAGCTCCGGGACAGGCCCCTACGAGCAGTACTTC.

This clone was seen a single time. The rearrangement links TRBV11-2 to TRBJ2-1, with D uncertain. The V gene lost 0 bases and the J gene lost 8 bases, with 14 bases spanning the gap. Germline loops: CDR1 SGHAT, CDR2 FQNNGV. The CDR3 spans 15 residues. This CDR3 is CASSLEGYLVDEQFF. CDR3 in DNA: TGTGCCAGCAGCTTAGAAGGCTACTTAGTCGATGAGCAGTTCTTC.

The rearrangement uses TRBV6-5 and TRBJ2-1; D perhaps matches TRBD2 (6 bases). The CDR3 covers 15 residues. Trimming pared 2 bases from V and 5 bases from J, leaving 13 bases between. Looked up from germline, CDR1 is MNHEY and CDR2 is SVGAGI. For the CDR3, the DNA is TGTGCCAGCAGTTACCGCGGACTACATAACAATGAGCAGTTCTTC. Translated, it gives CASSYRGLHNNEQFF.

The chain recombines TRBV2 with TRBJ1-4; no reliable D call. V was shortened by 2 bases and J by 7 bases, with 11 bases between the two germline ends. Germline CDR1 reads SNHLY; CDR2 reads FYNNEI. The CDR3 length is 14 residues. CDR3 nucleotides: TGTGCCAGCAGTGAATCCATTGGCGGTGAAAAACTGTTTTTT. Translated, it gives CASSESIGGEKLFF.

This chain joins TRBV9 and TRBJ1-3; TRBD1 matches 8 bases. Per the germline V gene, CDR1 is SGDLS and CDR2 is YYNGEE. The J segment lost 0 bases and the V segment lost 3 bases, leaving 2 bases of the junction unmatched. This CDR3 comprises 15 residues. Here the CDR3 reads CASSETGVSGNTIYF. CDR3 DNA sequence: TGTGCCAGCAGCGAGACAGGGGTCTCTGGAAACACCATATATTTT.

This sequence joins TRBV10-1 and TRBJ2-2; 11 positions agree with TRBD2. There are 17 residues in the CDR3. The V and J ends lost 3 bases and 4 bases, in that order; junction bases with no gene match: 7. Germline V lookup: CDR1 WNHNN, CDR2 SYGVQD (reference sequence). CDR3 region: CASSDKYGTSGTGELFF. The CDR3 nucleotides are TGCGCCAGCAGTGACAAGTACGGGACTAGCGGCACCGGGGAGCTGTTTTTT.

The table lists this clone with many counts. The rearrangement links TRBV19 to TRBJ2-7; D possibly corresponds to TRBD1 (5 bases). Germline V lookup: CDR1 LNHDA, CDR2 SQIVND (reference sequence). V was clipped by 7 bases and J by 6 bases, with 16 bases between them. The CDR3 contains 13 residues. CDR3 sequence (DNA): TGTGCCAGTAATTTTGACAGATCGGGCGAGCAGTACTTC. Translated, it gives CASNFDRSGEQYF.

V usage is TRBV28 and J usage is TRBJ2-1; D may correspond to TRBD1 or TRBD2 (5 bases each). Trimming took 10 bases from V and 4 from J, leaving 17 bases between them. Germline CDR1 and CDR2: MDHEN and SYDVKM. The CDR3 covers 14 residues. CDR3 nucleotide sequence: TGTGCCATCACTAGGGGTCAAGTATACAATGAGCAGTTCTTC. Encoded protein: CAITRGQVYNEQFF.

The rearrangement uses TRBV5-1 and TRBJ1-6, with 10 bases identical to TRBD1. The germline V gene has CDR1 SGHRS and CDR2 YFSETQ. The CDR3 consists of 17 residues. V was pared by 1 base and J by 10 bases, with 11 bases of the junction left unmatched. The CDR3 bases are TGCGCCAGCAGCTTGTGGGAGCGCGGACAGGGGGGATCACCCCTCCACTTT. Translation gives CASSLWERGQGGSPLHF.

This clone was detected once. The chain is built from TRBV6-5 and TRBJ2-1; D is unclear. The CDR3 is made up of 12 amino acids. In germline, CDR1 is MNHEY, CDR2 SVGAGI. Deletions cut 6 bases from V and 8 bases from J, with 11 bases between. CDR3 residues: CASSLSLHEQFF. The CDR3 DNA follows: TGTGCCAGCAGCCTTAGTTTGCATGAGCAGTTCTTC.

The rearrangement links TRBV7-2 to TRBJ2-7, with D perhaps TRBD1 (6 bases). V was trimmed by 4 bases and J by 4 bases, leaving 17 bases between them. This CDR3 is built from 15 residues. Germline assignment: CDR1 SGHTA and CDR2 FQGNSA. The CDR3 sequence is CASSSQQGPLYEQYF. Written as DNA, the CDR3 is TGTGCCAGCAGCTCACAACAGGGCCCGCTATACGAGCAGTACTTC.

The CDR3 sequence is CASSDGTSGSWGTGELFF. Here the CDR3 DNA reads TGTGCCAGCAGTGACGGGACTAGCGGGAGTTGGGGCACCGGGGAGCTGTTTTTT. The chain has TRBV6-1 and TRBJ2-2; 14 bases are a match to TRBD2. CDR1 is MNHNS and CDR2 is SASEGT in the germline V gene. Trimming removed 3 bases from V and 4 bases from J; junction bases left unmatched: 7. This CDR3 comprises 18 residues.

V and J are TRBV4-1 and TRBJ1-1; D uncertain. The CDR3 has 13 residues. Germline lookup yields CDR1 MGHRA and CDR2 YSYEKL. The V and J ends lost 0 bases and 2 bases respectively, with 4 bases between them. The CDR3 sequence: CASSQDHNTEAFF. The CDR3 nucleotides read TGCGCCAGCAGCCAAGATCACAACACTGAAGCTTTCTTT.

The count of this clone is one. This chain joins TRBV5-1 and TRBJ1-2; 8 bases match TRBD1. The V segment lost 5 bases and the J segment 3 bases; nucleotides outside the gene matches: 15. The germline gives CDR1 SGHRS, CDR2 YFSETQ. This CDR3 contains 17 residues. The CDR3 here is CASRSGTGSMQDYGYTF. The CDR3 nucleotides read TGCGCCAGCAGAAGCGGGACAGGATCTATGCAAGACTATGGCTACACCTTC. Drawing the rest from reference TRBV5-1 and TRBJ1-2, the complete variable domain is KAGVTQTPRYLIKTRGQQVTLSCSPISGHRSVSWYQQTPGQGLQFLFEYFSETQRNKGNFPGRFSGRQFSNSRSEMNVSTLELGDSALYLCASRSGTGSMQDYGYTFGSGTRLTVV.

Points on this clone: Different DNA sequences within this sample yield the same CDR3. The chain combines TRBV9 with TRBJ2-5; 8 bases match TRBD2. Germline V gene lookup returns CDR1 SGDLS and CDR2 YYNGEE. After removal of 0 bases from V and 2 bases from J, the junction contained 0 bases not matched to a gene. The CDR3 covers 14 residues. Here the CDR3 DNA reads TGTGCCAGCAGCGTAGGCGGGGGGCAAGAGACCCAGTACTTC. This gives the protein CASSVGGGQETQYF.

The J gene is TRBJ2-7, the V gene TRBV28; D perhaps matches TRBD1 (5 bases). Trimming pared 4 bases from V and 2 bases from J, leaving 15 bases between. The CDR3 totals 15 residues. Germline V gene lookup returns CDR1 MDHEN and CDR2 SYDVKM. This CDR3 is CASSSQAISTYEQYF. In DNA, the CDR3 is TGTGCCAGCAGTTCACAGGCCATTAGCACCTACGAGCAGTACTTC. Using reference TRBV28 and TRBJ2-7 for the parts outside the CDR3, the full variable domain is DVKVTQSSRYLVKRTGEKVFLECVQDMDHENMFWYRQDPGLGLRLIYFSYDVKMKEKGDIPEGYSVSREKKERFSLILESASTNQTSMYLCASSSQAISTYEQYFGPGTRLTVT.

The chain recombines TRBV11-2 with TRBJ2-5; 7 bases match TRBD2. Germline V gene lookup returns CDR1 SGHAT and CDR2 FQNNGV. The CDR3 is 14 residues long. The junction had 5 bases not matched to a gene; V was cut back by 2 bases and J by 5 bases. The CDR3 loop reads CASSLSGGWETQYF. The DNA for the CDR3 is TGTGCCAGCAGCTTATCGGGAGGTTGGGAGACCCAGTACTTC. Looking up the rest from reference TRBV11-2 and TRBJ2-5 gives the full variable domain: EAGVAQSPRYKIIEKRQSVAFWCNPISGHATLYWYQQILGQGPKLLIQFQNNGVVDDSQLPKDRFSAERLKGVDSTLKIQPAKLEDSAVYLCASSLSGGWETQYFGPGTRLLVL.

The rearrangement uses TRBV11-2 and TRBJ1-3; D gene unclear. This CDR3 spans 12 amino acids. Germline V gene data show CDR1 as SGHAT and CDR2 as FQNNGV. Trimming took off 1 base at V and 3 bases at J, with 1 base between the two ends. The CDR3 bases are TGTGCCAGCAGCTTAGTTGGAAACACCATATATTTT. Translating gives CASSLVGNTIYF. Supplemented by reference TRBV11-2 and TRBJ1-3, the full variable domain reads EAGVAQSPRYKIIEKRQSVAFWCNPISGHATLYWYQQILGQGPKLLIQFQNNGVVDDSQLPKDRFSAERLKGVDSTLKIQPAKLEDSAVYLCASSLVGNTIYFGEGSWLTVV.

The chain combines TRBV14 with TRBJ1-1; D possibly corresponds to TRBD1 (6 bases). This CDR3 has 13 residues. Per germline, CDR1 SGHDN and CDR2 FVKESK. The V end was cut by 4 bases, the J end by 2 bases, with 8 bases between. In nucleotides, the CDR3 is TGTGCCAGCAGCCGGACAGTAAACACTGAAGCTTTCTTT. It encodes CASSRTVNTEAFF.

A remark on this clone: The identical CDR3 is also encoded by other nucleotide sequences in the sample. V and J are TRBV7-2 and TRBJ2-7, with D perhaps matching TRBD1 (5 bases). V lost 2 bases and J 6 bases, leaving 8 bases between the germline ends. CDR1 and CDR2 from the germline V gene are SGHTA and FQGNSA. This CDR3 is 12 amino acids long. CDR3 DNA sequence: TGTGCCAGCAGCTTAAGGGGTGGCGAGCAGTACTTC. It specifies CASSLRGGEQYF.

As DNA, the CDR3 is TGTGCCAGCAGCTTACTCCCTACGTGGGAGGGCCATGCCGATACGCAGTATTTT. Its protein product is CASSLLPTWEGHADTQYF. V is TRBV7-9 and J is TRBJ2-3; 7 positions match TRBD2. The germline CDR1 and CDR2 sequences are SEHNR and FQNEAQ (reference sequence). The CDR3 consists of 18 residues. Losses at the gene ends were 2 bases for V and 6 bases for J; bases not matched to a gene: 17.

The rearrangement joins TRBV28 to TRBJ1-6; no clear D. Trimming stripped 6 bases from V and 11 bases from J, with 14 bases between. Germline V gene data show CDR1 as MDHEN and CDR2 as SYDVKM. The CDR3 has 13 residues. The CDR3 is CASSLGPAAPLHF. The CDR3 DNA reads TGTGCCAGCAGCCTGGGCCCCGCGGCACCCCTCCACTTT.

The chain carries TRBV5-1 and TRBJ1-2; D uncertain. The V gene's germline CDR1 is SGHRS and CDR2 YFSETQ. The germline V and J ends were trimmed by 4 bases and 0 bases, with 19 bases remaining between them. This CDR3 region has 17 residues. The CDR3 coding sequence is TGCGCCAGCAGCCTAGCCCAGGTAACGGGAACTAACTATGGCTACACCTTC. This sequence encodes CASSLAQVTGTNYGYTF.